Listed here are 4 T cell receptor beta chains from one sample, sequenced in a study of T cell repertoires in cytomegalovirus infection. TCRdb reprocessed the reads via MiXCR and lists one record per CDR3 protein. The table includes about 890,000 distinct CDR3 sequences, under 40% detected once. These receptors are not linked to any known antigen. The sequencing here drew on cultured CD8+ T cells from PBMCs, taken from culture after CMV antigen stimulation. These receptors originate from a human donor in good health (CMV status not recorded). Some clones in this sample may be carry-over from other donors' samples.

This clonotype has a handful of counts. The chain carries TRBV9 and TRBJ2-1; no clear D gene. The germline gives CDR1 SGDLS, CDR2 YYNGEE. V lost 3 bases and J lost 6, with 13 bases in between. The CDR3 sequence is 14 residues long. In nucleotides, the CDR3 is TGTGCCAGCAGCGGAGGTGGAGTTCCCAATGAGCAGTTCTTC. Translated, it gives CASSGGGVPNEQFF. Drawing the rest from reference TRBV9 and TRBJ2-1, the complete variable domain is DSGVTQTPKHLITATGQRVTLRCSPRSGDLSVYWYQQSLDQGLQFLIQYYNGEERAKGNILERFSAQQFPDLHSELNLSSLELGDSALYFCASSGGGVPNEQFFGPGTRLTVL.

This clonotype showed up just once. V gene TRBV10-3 combines with J gene TRBJ1-1; D remains ambiguous. In germline, CDR1 is ENHRY, CDR2 SYGVKD. The CDR3 has 11 residues. Between the trimmed V and J ends, which lost 7 bases and 10 bases, there was a span of 13 bases. CDR3 sequence reads: CAINGKEGAFF. The CDR3 DNA sequence: TGTGCCATCAATGGGAAGGAGGGAGCTTTCTTT.

This clonotype was found many times. The chain employs TRBV7-2 and TRBJ1-4, with 7 nucleotides matching TRBD1. Germline-derived CDR1 and CDR2 are SGHTA and FQGNSA. The CDR3 runs 14 residues. V lost 5 bases and J lost 8; bases outside the gene matches: 8. This CDR3 reads CASSETGTAEKLFF. The CDR3 DNA is TGTGCCAGCAGCGAAACCGGGACAGCAGAAAAACTGTTTTTT.

This chain joins TRBV7-9 and TRBJ2-1; 7 bases align to TRBD2. Germline lookup yields CDR1 SEHNR and CDR2 FQNEAQ (reference sequence). Germline trimming cut 7 bases from V and 2 bases from J; bases unmatched to any gene: 5. This CDR3 is built from 14 residues. CDR3 DNA sequence: TGTGCCAGCAACCCGCTAGCGGCCTACAATGAGCAGTTCTTC. Translating gives CASNPLAAYNEQFF.